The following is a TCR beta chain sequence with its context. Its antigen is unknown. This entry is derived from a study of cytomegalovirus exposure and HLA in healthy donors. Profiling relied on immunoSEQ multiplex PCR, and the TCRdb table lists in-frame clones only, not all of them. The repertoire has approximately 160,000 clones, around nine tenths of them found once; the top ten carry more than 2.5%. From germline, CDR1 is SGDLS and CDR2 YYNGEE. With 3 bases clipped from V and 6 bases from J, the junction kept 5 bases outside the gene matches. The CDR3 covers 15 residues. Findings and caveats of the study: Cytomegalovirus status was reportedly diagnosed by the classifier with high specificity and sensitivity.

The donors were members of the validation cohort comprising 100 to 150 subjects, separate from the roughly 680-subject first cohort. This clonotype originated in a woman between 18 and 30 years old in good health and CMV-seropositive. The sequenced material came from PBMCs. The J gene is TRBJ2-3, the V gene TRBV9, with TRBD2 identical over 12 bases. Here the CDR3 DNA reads TGTGCCAGCAGCGAGACTAGCGGGAGATCGGATACGCAGTATTTT. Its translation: CASSETSGRSDTQYF.